These T cell receptor beta chains were read from a single sample in a study of STAT5B mutations in CD4+ large granular lymphocyte leukemia. Assay: immunoSEQ multiplex PCR; the TCRdb copy retains only in-frame clones and omits some. The sample yields nearly 35,000 clones, roughly nine tenths seen once. The sequenced material came from CD4+ T cells from blood buffy coats. The receptors originated from a human donor in good health. CDR3s include the opening cysteine and the closing phenylalanine or tryptophan. A D gene is named only where the DNA matches it firmly. Only part of the rows carry a size: once, few, many, or a class if the clone is expanded.

v_gene: TRBV28; j_gene: TRBJ2-1; abundance: -; d_gene: -; CDR3aa: CALSGAGNEQFF; CDR3nt: TGTGCCTTGTCGGGAGCAGGGAATGAGCAGTTCTTC
v_gene: TRBV19; j_gene: TRBJ2-2; abundance: -; d_gene: TRBD1; CDR3aa: CASSMATGVTGELFF; CDR3nt: TGTGCCAGTAGTATGGCCACAGGGGTCACCGGGGAGCTGTTTTTT
v_gene: TRBV19; j_gene: TRBJ1-2; abundance: -; d_gene: TRBD1; CDR3aa: CASRGQGGYGYTF; CDR3nt: TGTGCCAGCCGTGGACAGGGAGGCTATGGCTACACCTTC
v_gene: TRBV18; j_gene: TRBJ1-4; abundance: -; d_gene: -; CDR3aa: CASSPGREKLFF; CDR3nt: TGTGCCAGCTCACCAGGGCGTGAAAAACTGTTTTTT
v_gene: TRBV29-1; j_gene: TRBJ1-1; abundance: -; d_gene: -; CDR3aa: CSAGDIVNTEAFF; CDR3nt: TGCAGCGCAGGAGACATAGTGAACACTGAAGCTTTCTTT
v_gene: TRBV27; j_gene: TRBJ2-1; abundance: -; d_gene: -; CDR3aa: CATKGPNNEQFF; CDR3nt: TGTGCCACCAAGGGCCCCAACAATGAGCAGTTCTTC
v_gene: TRBV7-7; j_gene: TRBJ2-1; abundance: few; d_gene: TRBD1; CDR3aa: CASSRDRGSYNEQFF; CDR3nt: TGTGCCAGCAGCCGGGACAGGGGGTCCTACAATGAGCAGTTCTTC
v_gene: TRBV19; j_gene: TRBJ2-7; abundance: -; d_gene: -; CDR3aa: CASSIGSSYEQYF; CDR3nt: TGTGCCAGTAGTATAGGCAGCTCCTACGAGCAGTACTTC
v_gene: TRBV7-9; j_gene: TRBJ1-1; abundance: -; d_gene: TRBD1; CDR3aa: CASSHTGGITEAFF; CDR3nt: TGTGCCAGCAGCCACACAGGGGGAATCACTGAAGCTTTCTTT
v_gene: TRBV28; j_gene: TRBJ2-5; abundance: -; d_gene: TRBD1; CDR3aa: CASRLPRTGAETQYF; CDR3nt: TGTGCCAGCCGCCTCCCCCGGACAGGGGCAGAGACCCAGTACTTC
v_gene: TRBV2; j_gene: TRBJ2-1; abundance: few; d_gene: -; CDR3aa: CASSEYNEQFF; CDR3nt: TGTGCCAGCAGTGAATACAATGAGCAGTTCTTC
v_gene: TRBV5-1; j_gene: TRBJ1-4; abundance: -; d_gene: TRBD1; CDR3aa: CASSTGTGDEKLFF; CDR3nt: TGCGCCAGCAGCACCGGGACAGGGGATGAAAAACTGTTTTTT
v_gene: TRBV7-2; j_gene: TRBJ2-1; abundance: -; d_gene: -; CDR3aa: CASSDRDSPAHEQFF; CDR3nt: TGTGCCAGCAGCGACCGGGACTCACCCGCCCATGAGCAGTTCTTC
v_gene: TRBV5-4; j_gene: TRBJ2-7; abundance: -; d_gene: TRBD1; CDR3aa: CASSPGTESYEQYF; CDR3nt: TGTGCCAGCAGCCCTGGGACAGAGAGCTACGAGCAGTACTTC
v_gene: TRBV19; j_gene: TRBJ2-7; abundance: -; d_gene: TRBD2; CDR3aa: CASSISGGDSYEQYF; CDR3nt: TGTGCCAGTAGTATCTCGGGAGGGGATTCCTACGAGCAGTACTTC
v_gene: TRBV6-5; j_gene: TRBJ1-6; abundance: -; d_gene: -; CDR3aa: CASSPGTPRGSPLHF; CDR3nt: TGTGCCAGCAGCCCCGGGACACCCAGAGGTTCACCCCTCCACTTT
v_gene: TRBV7-7; j_gene: TRBJ2-3; abundance: -; d_gene: TRBD1; CDR3aa: CASSQAGGDTDTQYF; CDR3nt: TGTGCTAGCAGTCAAGCAGGGGGTGACACAGATACGCAGTATTTT
v_gene: TRBV28; j_gene: TRBJ1-4; abundance: once; d_gene: -; CDR3aa: CATLPPGGDEKLFF; CDR3nt: TGTGCCACCCTACCCCCGGGGGGTGATGAAAAACTGTTTTTT
v_gene: TRBV11-3; j_gene: TRBJ1-1; abundance: once; d_gene: -; CDR3aa: CASSPGLHTEAFF; CDR3nt: TGTGCCAGCAGCCCAGGGCTACACACTGAAGCTTTCTTT